This entry features one T cell receptor beta chain sequence. Its antigen is not known. Assay used: immunoSEQ multiplex PCR; TCRdb lists only in-frame clones, some missing. The data contain around 80,000 clones, about 88% of them singletons. From germline, CDR1 is KGHSH and CDR2 LQKENI. Between the trimmed V and J ends, which lost 2 bases and 8 bases, there was a span of 18 bases. CDR3 length equals 15 residues. The sample comes from a study of OX40 agonist ivuxolimab in advanced cancers. Study-wide results and limits: There was clonal expansion of CD4+ and CD8+ blood T cells by week 6 at 0.1 to 3.0 mg/kg. It was also the case that some nonresponders had low normalized T-cell clonal expansion. Compared with others, partial responders at 0.1-3.0 mg/kg displayed clonal expansion among the lowest. Averaged across samples, CD8+ T cells carried more expanded clones than CD4+ did.

The source is an adult with an advanced solid tumor such as melanoma, head and neck, liver or kidney cancer. The sample in question was CD4+ or CD8+ T cells sorted from blood, obtained in a trial of the OX40 agonist ivuxolimab. This sequence joins TRBV18 and TRBJ1-1; no reliable D call. CDR3 amino acids: CASSPGNQEKAEAFF. The CDR3 region has the DNA TGTGCCAGCTCACCAGGTAATCAGGAGAAGGCAGAAGCTTTCTTT.